A single sample gave rise to the 5 T cell receptor beta chains below, sequenced in a study of blood T cell repertoires in COVID-19. Some clones are missing from TCRdb's copy, which holds only in-frame ones; the method was immunoSEQ multiplex PCR. The sample records 200,000 to 300,000 clones, about 87% being singletons. Sequenced input: peripheral blood. The receptors here all came from a middle-aged woman who had recovered from COVID-19.

The count of this clone is one. This chain links TRBV5-4 with TRBJ2-5; 10 nucleotides agree with TRBD2. V shed 4 bases, J shed 2 bases, and the junction held 5 bases outside the gene matches. The CDR3 contains 15 residues. Germline values: CDR1 SGHNT, CDR2 YYREEE (reference sequence). CDR3 nucleotides: TGTGCCAGCAGCCGTCTAGCGGGGGCACAAGAGACCCAGTACTTC. Protein product: CASSRLAGAQETQYF.

This clone has only a few counts. The rearrangement uses TRBV25-1 and TRBJ1-3; possible D gene TRBD1, 5 bases. Trimming pared 5 bases from V and 3 bases from J, leaving 11 bases between. Per the germline V gene, CDR1 is MGHDK and CDR2 is SYGVNS. This CDR3 has 14 amino acids. The DNA for the CDR3 is TGTGCCAGCAGTAGGACAAGCCGTGGAAACACCATATATTTT. Its translation is CASSRTSRGNTIYF.

The gene calls are TRBV29-1 and TRBJ2-5, with no clear D. The CDR3 is 13 amino acids. The germline V and J ends were trimmed by 4 bases and 2 bases, with 11 bases remaining between them. CDR1 and CDR2 from the germline V gene are SQVTM and ANQGSEA. The CDR3 DNA follows: TGCAGCGTTGGGGTTGACTGGCAAGAGACCCAGTACTTC. Its protein is CSVGVDWQETQYF.

V is TRBV5-4 and J is TRBJ2-3; D ambiguous. The CDR3 length is 13 residues. The V gene's germline CDR1 is SGHNT and CDR2 YYREEE (reference sequence). The germline V and J ends were trimmed by 4 bases and 4 bases, with 10 bases remaining between them. The CDR3 loop is CASSPFFSDTQYF. The CDR3 DNA reads as TGTGCCAGCAGCCCTTTCTTTTCAGATACGCAGTATTTT.

Worth noting for this clone: The junction and the germline gene differ at one end; a read error may be behind it. V is TRBV9 and J is TRBJ1-1; D perhaps matches TRBD1 (5 bases). CDR1 is SGDLS and CDR2 is YYNGEE in the germline V gene. The CDR3 runs 13 residues. CDR3 in DNA: TGTGCCAGCAGCGTAGGGGGCTCCGGAGGGTATGTCTTT. This encodes CASSVGGSGGYVF.